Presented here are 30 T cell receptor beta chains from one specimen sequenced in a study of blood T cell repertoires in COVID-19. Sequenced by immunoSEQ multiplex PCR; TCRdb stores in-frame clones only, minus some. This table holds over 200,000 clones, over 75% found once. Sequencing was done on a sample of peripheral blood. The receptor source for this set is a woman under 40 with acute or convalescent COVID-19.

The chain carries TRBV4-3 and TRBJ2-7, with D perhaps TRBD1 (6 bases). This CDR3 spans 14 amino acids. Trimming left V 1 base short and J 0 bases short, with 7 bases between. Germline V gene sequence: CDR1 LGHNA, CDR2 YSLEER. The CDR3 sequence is CASSQGTDSYEQYF. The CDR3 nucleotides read TGCGCCAGCAGCCAAGGGACAGACTCCTACGAGCAGTACTTC.

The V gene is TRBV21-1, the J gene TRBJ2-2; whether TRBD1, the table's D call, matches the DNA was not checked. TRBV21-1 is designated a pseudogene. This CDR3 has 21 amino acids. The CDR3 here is CASSKFRRGRPIPGITGELFF. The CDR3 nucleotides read TGTGCCAGCAGCAAATTTCGGAGGGGGCGGCCCATACCAGGGATAACCGGGGAGCTGTTTTTT.

The CDR3 loop is CASRPQGKNTEAFF. In nucleotides, the CDR3 is TGCGCCAGCAGACCTCAGGGGAAGAACACTGAAGCTTTCTTT. This sequence joins TRBV5-1 and TRBJ1-1; weak D call: TRBD1 (6 bases). CDR1 is SGHRS and CDR2 is YFSETQ in the germline V gene. The CDR3 is 14 amino acids. Trimming removed 5 bases at V and 1 base at J, with 12 bases between.

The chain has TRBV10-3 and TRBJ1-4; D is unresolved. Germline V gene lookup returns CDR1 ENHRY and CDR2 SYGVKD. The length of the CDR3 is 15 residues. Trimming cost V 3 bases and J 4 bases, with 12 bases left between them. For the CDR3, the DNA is TGTGCCATCAGTGAAGAGGGAACGATTAATGAAAAACTGTTTTTT. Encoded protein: CAISEEGTINEKLFF.

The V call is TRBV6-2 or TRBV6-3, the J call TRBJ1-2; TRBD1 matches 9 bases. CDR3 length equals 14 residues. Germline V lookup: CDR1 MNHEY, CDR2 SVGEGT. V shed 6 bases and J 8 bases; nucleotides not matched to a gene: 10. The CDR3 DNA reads TGTGCCAGCAGCGACGGTACAGGGGGCGGAGGCTACACCTTC. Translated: CASSDGTGGGGYTF.

CDR3 DNA: TGTGCCAGCAGCTTTTCCGGAGCCAGGGAAGAGACCCAGTACTTC. Its protein is CASSFSGAREETQYF. The rearrangement joins TRBV7-9 to TRBJ2-5; a possible D gene is TRBD1 (5 bases). Trimming removed 3 bases at V and 3 bases at J, with 14 bases between. The CDR3 runs to 15 residues. Germline V CDR1 and CDR2: SEHNR, FQNEAQ (reference sequence).

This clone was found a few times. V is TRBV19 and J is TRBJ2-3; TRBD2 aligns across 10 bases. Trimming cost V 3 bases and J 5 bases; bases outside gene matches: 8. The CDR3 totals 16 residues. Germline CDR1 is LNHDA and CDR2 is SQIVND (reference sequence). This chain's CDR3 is CASSMGLAGVEDTQYF. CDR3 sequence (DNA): TGTGCCAGTAGTATGGGTCTAGCGGGAGTTGAAGATACGCAGTATTTT.

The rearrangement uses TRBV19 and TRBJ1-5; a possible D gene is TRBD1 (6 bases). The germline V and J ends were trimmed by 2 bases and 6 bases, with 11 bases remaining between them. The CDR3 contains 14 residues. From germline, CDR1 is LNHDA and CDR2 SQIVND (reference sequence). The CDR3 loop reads CASSIIGGPQPQHF. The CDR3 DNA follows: TGTGCCAGTAGTATAATTGGGGGCCCTCAGCCCCAGCATTTT.

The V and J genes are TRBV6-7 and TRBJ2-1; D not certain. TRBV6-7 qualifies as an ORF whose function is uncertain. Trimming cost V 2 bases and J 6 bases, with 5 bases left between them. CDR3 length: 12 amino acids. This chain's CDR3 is CASSYPSNEQFF. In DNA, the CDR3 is TGTGCCAGCAGTTACCCGTCCAATGAGCAGTTCTTC.

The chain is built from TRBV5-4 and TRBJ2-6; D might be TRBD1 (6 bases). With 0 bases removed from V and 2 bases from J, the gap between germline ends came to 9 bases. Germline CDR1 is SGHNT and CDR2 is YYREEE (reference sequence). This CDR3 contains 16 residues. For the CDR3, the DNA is TGTGCCAGCAGCTTGGGGGCAGGGGCTGGGGCCAACGTCCTGACTTTC. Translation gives CASSLGAGAGANVLTF. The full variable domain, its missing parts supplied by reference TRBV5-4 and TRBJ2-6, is ETGVTQSPTHLIKTRGQQVTLRCSSQSGHNTVSWYQQALGQGPQFIFQYYREEENGRGNFPPRFSGLQFPNYSSELNVNALELDDSALYLCASSLGAGAGANVLTFGAGSRLTVL.

In DNA form, the CDR3 reads TGTGCCAGCAGTGAACAGGTGACAGGGATCTATGGCTACACCTTC. Protein sequence: CASSEQVTGIYGYTF. The chain employs TRBV6-1 and TRBJ1-2; 7 bases line up with TRBD1. CDR3 length equals 15 residues. Per the germline V gene, CDR1 is MNHNS and CDR2 is SASEGT. Trimming at V came to 2 bases and at J to 4 bases, leaving 7 bases not matched to a gene.

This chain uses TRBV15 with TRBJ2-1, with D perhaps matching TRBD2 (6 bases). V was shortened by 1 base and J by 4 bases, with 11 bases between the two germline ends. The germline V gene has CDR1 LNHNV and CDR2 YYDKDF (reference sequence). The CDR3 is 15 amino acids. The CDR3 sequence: CATSRAGGGYNEQFF. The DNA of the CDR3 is TGTGCCACCAGCAGAGCGGGTGGGGGGTACAATGAGCAGTTCTTC.

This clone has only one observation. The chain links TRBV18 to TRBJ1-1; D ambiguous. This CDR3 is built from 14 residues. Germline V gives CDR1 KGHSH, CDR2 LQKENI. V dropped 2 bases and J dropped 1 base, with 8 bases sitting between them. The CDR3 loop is CASSPGGANTEAFF. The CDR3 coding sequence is TGTGCCAGCTCACCAGGCGGAGCGAACACTGAAGCTTTCTTT.

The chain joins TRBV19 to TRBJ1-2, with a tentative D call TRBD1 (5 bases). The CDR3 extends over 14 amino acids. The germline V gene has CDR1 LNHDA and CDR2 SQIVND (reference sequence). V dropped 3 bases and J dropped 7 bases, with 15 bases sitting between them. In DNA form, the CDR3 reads TGTGCCAGTAGTATCCTTGGGGGACTCTCTGGCTACACCTTC. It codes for CASSILGGLSGYTF.

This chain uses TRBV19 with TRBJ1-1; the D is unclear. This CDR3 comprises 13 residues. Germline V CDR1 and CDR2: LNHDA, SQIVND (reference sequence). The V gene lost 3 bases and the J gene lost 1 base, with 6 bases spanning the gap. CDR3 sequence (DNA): TGTGCCAGTAGTATCGTTCGGAACACTGAAGCTTTCTTT. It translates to CASSIVRNTEAFF.

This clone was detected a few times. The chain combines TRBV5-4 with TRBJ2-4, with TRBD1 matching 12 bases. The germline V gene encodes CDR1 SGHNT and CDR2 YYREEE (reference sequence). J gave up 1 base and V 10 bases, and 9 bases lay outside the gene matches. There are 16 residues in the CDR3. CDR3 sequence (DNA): TGTGCCTTTGGGACAGGGGGCGATATGGCCAAAAACATTCAGTACTTC. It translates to CAFGTGGDMAKNIQYF.

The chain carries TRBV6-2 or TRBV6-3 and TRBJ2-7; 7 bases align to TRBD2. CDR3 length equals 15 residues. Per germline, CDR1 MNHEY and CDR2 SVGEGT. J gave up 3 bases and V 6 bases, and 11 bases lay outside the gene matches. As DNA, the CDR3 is TGTGCCAGCAGCCAACTGCGGTCGGGGGGCTACGAGCAGTACTTC. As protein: CASSQLRSGGYEQYF.

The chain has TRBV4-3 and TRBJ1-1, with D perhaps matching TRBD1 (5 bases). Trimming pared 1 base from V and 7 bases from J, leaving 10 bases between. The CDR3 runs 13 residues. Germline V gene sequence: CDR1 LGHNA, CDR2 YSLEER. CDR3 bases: TGCGCCAGCAGCCAAGTCGACCAGGGTGAAGCTTTCTTT. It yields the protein CASSQVDQGEAFF.

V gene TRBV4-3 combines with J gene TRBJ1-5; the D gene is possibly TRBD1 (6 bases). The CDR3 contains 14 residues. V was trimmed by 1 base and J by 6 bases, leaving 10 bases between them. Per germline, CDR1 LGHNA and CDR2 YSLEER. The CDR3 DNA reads TGCGCCAGCAGCCAAGGGCAGGGGTCTCAGCCCCAGCATTTT. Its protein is CASSQGQGSQPQHF.

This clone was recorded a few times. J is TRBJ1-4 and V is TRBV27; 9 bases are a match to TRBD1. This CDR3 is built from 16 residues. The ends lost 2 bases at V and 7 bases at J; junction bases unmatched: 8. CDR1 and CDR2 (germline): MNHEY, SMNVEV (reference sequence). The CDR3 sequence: CASSLPKTGGAEKLFF. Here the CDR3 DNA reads TGTGCCAGCAGTTTACCAAAGACAGGGGGAGCTGAAAAACTGTTTTTT.

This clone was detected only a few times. The CDR3 bases are TGTGCCAGCAGCGCGACAGGATCTGGAAACACCATATATTTT. Its translation: CASSATGSGNTIYF. The V gene is TRBV5-4, the J gene TRBJ1-3; a possible D gene is TRBD1 (6 bases). V gave up 4 bases and J gave up 1 base, with 9 bases separating them. Germline V CDR1 and CDR2: SGHNT, YYREEE (reference sequence). The CDR3 loop spans 14 amino acids.

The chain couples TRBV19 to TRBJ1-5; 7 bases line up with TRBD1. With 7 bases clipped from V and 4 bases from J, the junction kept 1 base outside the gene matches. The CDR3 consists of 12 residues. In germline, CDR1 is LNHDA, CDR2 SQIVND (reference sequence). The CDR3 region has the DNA TGTGCCAGTAAACAGGGGAATCAGCCCCAGCATTTT. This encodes CASKQGNQPQHF.

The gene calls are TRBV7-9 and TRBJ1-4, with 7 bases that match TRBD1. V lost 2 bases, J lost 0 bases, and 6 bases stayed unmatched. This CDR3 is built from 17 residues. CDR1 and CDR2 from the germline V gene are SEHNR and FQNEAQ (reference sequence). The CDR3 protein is CASSLMGQSSTNEKLFF. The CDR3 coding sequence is TGTGCCAGCAGCTTAATGGGACAGTCATCAACTAATGAAAAACTGTTTTTT.

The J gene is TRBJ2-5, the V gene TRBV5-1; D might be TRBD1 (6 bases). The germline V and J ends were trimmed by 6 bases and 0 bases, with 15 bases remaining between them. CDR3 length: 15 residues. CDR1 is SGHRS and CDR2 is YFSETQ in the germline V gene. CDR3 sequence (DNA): TGCGCCAGCAAGCGAACAGGGCCCAACCAAGAGACCCAGTACTTC. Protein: CASKRTGPNQETQYF.

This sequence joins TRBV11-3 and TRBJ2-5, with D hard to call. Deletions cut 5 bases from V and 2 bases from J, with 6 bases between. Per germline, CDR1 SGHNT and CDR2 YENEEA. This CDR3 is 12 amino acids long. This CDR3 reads CASSLRQETQYF. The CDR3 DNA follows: TGTGCCAGCAGCCTCCGTCAAGAGACCCAGTACTTC.

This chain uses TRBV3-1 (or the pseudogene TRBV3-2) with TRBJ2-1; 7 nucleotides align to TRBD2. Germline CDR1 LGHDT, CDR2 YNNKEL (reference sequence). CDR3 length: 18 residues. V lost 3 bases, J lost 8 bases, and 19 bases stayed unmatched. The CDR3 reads CASSHGKTPGGRGDEQFF. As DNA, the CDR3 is TGTGCCAGCAGCCACGGGAAAACGCCGGGAGGCCGGGGGGATGAGCAGTTCTTC.

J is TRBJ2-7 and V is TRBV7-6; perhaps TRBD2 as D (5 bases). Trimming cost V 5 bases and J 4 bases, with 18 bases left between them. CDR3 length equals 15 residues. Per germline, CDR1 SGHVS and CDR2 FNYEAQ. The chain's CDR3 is CASSPTTRLGYEQYF. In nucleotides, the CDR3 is TGTGCCAGCAGCCCTACCACTAGGTTGGGGTACGAGCAGTACTTC.

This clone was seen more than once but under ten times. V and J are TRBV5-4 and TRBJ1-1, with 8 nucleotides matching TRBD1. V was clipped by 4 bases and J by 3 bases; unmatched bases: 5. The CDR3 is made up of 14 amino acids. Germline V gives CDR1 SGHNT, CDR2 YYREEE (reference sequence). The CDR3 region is CASSGGQGDTEAFF. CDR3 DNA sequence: TGTGCCAGCAGCGGCGGACAGGGCGACACTGAAGCTTTCTTT.

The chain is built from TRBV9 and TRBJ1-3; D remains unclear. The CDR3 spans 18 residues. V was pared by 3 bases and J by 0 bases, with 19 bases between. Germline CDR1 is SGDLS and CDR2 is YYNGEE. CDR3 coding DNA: TGTGCCAGCAGCGAGAGCCCCCTGGGAGTGGGCTCTGGAAACACCATATATTTT. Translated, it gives CASSESPLGVGSGNTIYF.

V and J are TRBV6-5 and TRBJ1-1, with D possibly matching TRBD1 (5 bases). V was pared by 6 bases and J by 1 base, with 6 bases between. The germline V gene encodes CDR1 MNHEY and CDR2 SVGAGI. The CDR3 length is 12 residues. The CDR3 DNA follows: TGTGCCAGCAGGACAGCGAACACTGAAGCTTTCTTT. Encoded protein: CASRTANTEAFF.